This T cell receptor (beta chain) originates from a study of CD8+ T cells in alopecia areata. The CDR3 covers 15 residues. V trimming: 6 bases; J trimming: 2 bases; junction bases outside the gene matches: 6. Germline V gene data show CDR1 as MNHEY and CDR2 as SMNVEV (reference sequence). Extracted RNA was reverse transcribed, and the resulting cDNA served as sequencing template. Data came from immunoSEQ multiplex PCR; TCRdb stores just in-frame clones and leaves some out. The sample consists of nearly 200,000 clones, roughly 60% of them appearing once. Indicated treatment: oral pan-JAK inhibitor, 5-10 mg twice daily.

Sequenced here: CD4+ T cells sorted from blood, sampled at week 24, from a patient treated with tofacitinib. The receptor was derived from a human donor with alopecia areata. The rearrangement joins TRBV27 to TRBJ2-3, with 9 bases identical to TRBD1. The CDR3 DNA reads TGTGCCAGCAGAGGACAGGGGATCGACACAGATACGCAGTATTTT. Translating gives CASRGQGIDTDTQYF.